This entry concerns a single T cell receptor (beta chain). Its antigen remains unidentified. This specimen comes from a study of cytomegalovirus exposure and HLA in healthy donors. Study-level points and caveats: Earlier analysis looked at TCR beta V segments, and most were productive about 87% or about 30% of the time. Later genetic work tied a missense DCLRE1C variant to beta-chain V and J trimming.

PCR involved 60 Vbeta and 13 Jbeta primers. The data were produced by immunoSEQ multiplex PCR, yet TCRdb's version contains in-frame clones alone and is incomplete. The repertoire holds 150,000 or so clones, 65% to 85% seen once, with around 6% in the top ten. With V trimmed by 0 bases and J by 9 bases, 4 bases remained unmatched. Germline CDR1 is SNHLY and CDR2 is FYNNEI. The CDR3 is made up of 15 amino acids. This rearrangement joins TRBV2 to TRBJ2-1; 11 bases are shared with TRBD2. Sample: PBMCs. This clonotype originated in a woman in her forties in good health and CMV-seropositive. The CDR3 DNA reads as TGTGCCAGCAGTGAAGCTAGCGGGAGGGCAAGTGAGCAGTTCTTC. It specifies CASSEASGRASEQFF.